Reported below is one TCR beta chain. What it binds is not known. The data stem from a study of cytomegalovirus exposure and HLA in healthy donors. Study-level results: Donors were assumed by presence/absence analyses to have roughly uniform sequencing depth. Some segments of the V type, notably TRBV6-2 and TRBV6-3, were excluded as indistinguishable. V- and J-gene trimming in TCR beta was tied to a missense DCLRE1C variant by an analysis performed later. The authors judged a highly shared variant cluster likely a sequencing artifact.

The PCR had 60 Vbeta and 13 Jbeta primers. Sequencing used immunoSEQ multiplex PCR; TCRdb keeps in-frame clones, though not all of them. The data hold 100,000 to 150,000 clones, with 80% observed a single time. V lost 0 bases and J lost 13, with 12 bases in between. The germline V gene has CDR1 SGHRS and CDR2 YFSETQ. The CDR3 covers 12 residues. This receptor was obtained from a man in his forties or fifties in good health and CMV-seronegative. The genes are TRBV5-1 and TRBJ2-3; a weak D match, TRBD1 (5 bases). The sample consisted of PBMCs. CDR3: CASSLGYDRKYF. Here the CDR3 DNA reads TGCGCCAGCAGCTTGGGTTACGACAGAAAGTATTTT.